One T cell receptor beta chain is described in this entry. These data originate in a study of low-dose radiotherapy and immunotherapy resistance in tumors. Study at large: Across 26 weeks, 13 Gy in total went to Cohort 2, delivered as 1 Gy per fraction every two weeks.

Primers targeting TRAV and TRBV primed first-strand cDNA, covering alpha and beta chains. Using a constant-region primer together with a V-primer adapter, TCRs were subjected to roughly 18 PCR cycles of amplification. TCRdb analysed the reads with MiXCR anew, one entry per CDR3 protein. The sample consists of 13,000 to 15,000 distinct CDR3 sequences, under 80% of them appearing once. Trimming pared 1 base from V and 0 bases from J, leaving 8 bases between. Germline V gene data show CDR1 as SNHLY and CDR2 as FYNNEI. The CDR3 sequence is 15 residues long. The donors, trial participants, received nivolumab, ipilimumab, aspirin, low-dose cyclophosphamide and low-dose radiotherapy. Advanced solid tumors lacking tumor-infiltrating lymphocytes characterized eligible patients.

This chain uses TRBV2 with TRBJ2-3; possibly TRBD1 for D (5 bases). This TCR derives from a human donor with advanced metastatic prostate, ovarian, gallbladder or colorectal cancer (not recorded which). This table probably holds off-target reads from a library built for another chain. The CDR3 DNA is TGTGCCAGCAGTGAAGAAGACAGCAGCACAGATACGCAGTATTTT. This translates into CASSEEDSSTDTQYF.